Shown below are 19 T cell receptor beta chains from a single sample sequenced in a study of multiple sclerosis patients with progressive multifocal leukoencephalopathy. Time point meaning: time of PML onset. Here immunoSEQ multiplex PCR was the method, and the copy in TCRdb shows in-frame clones only, minus some. Of about 30,000 clones in the sample, more than 85% were seen once. Material: PBMCs, obtained from a patient treated with natalizumab. The receptor source for this set is a human donor with progressive multifocal leukoencephalopathy.

This rearrangement joins TRBV21-1 to TRBJ2-7; the table calls TRBD2, which could not be checked here. TRBV21-1 is annotated as a pseudogene. CDR3 length: 16 residues. The CDR3 nucleotides are TGTGCCAGCAGCAAAGTTTCGGGAACTAGCGGTTACGAGCAGTACTTC. Translating it yields CASSKVSGTSGYEQYF.

The CDR3 DNA follows: TGTGCCAGCCGGTCGGATGGGGGTGAAAAACTGTTTTTT. Its protein product is CASRSDGGEKLFF. This chain uses TRBV6-5 with TRBJ1-4, with D perhaps TRBD1 (5 bases). Deletions cut 8 bases from V and 7 bases from J, with 14 bases between. This CDR3 contains 13 residues. CDR1 and CDR2 from the germline V gene are MNHEY and SVGAGI.

This clone was observed once. The chain joins TRBV25-1 to TRBJ2-2; possible D gene TRBD2, 6 bases. V lost 2 bases to trimming and J lost 3 bases, with 13 bases between them. CDR3 length: 16 residues. Germline V gene lookup returns CDR1 MGHDK and CDR2 SYGVNS. The CDR3 protein is CASSENSGSDTGELFF. For the CDR3, the DNA is TGTGCCAGCAGTGAAAACAGCGGGTCGGACACCGGGGAGCTGTTTTTT. The entire variable domain, with the rest obtained from reference TRBV25-1 and TRBJ2-2, is as follows: EADIYQTPRYLVIGTGKKITLECSQTMGHDKMYWYQQDPGMELHLIHYSYGVNSTEKGDLSSESTVSRIRTEHFPLTLESARPSHTSQYLCASSENSGSDTGELFFGEGSRLTVL.

This chain links TRBV25-1 with TRBJ1-5; D is possibly TRBD1 (5 bases). This CDR3 is built from 16 residues. V shed 3 bases and J shed 5 bases, with 17 bases lying between them. CDR1 is MGHDK, CDR2 SYGVNS, per germline. For the CDR3, the DNA is TGTGCCAGCAGTGACGAAATGAGGGGCAGCCATCAGCCCCAGCATTTT. This translates into CASSDEMRGSHQPQHF. Looking up the rest from reference TRBV25-1 and TRBJ1-5 gives the full variable domain: EADIYQTPRYLVIGTGKKITLECSQTMGHDKMYWYQQDPGMELHLIHYSYGVNSTEKGDLSSESTVSRIRTEHFPLTLESARPSHTSQYLCASSDEMRGSHQPQHFGDGTRLSIL.

The V call is TRBV28, the J call TRBJ2-7; 12 bases map to TRBD1. Germline V gene data show CDR1 as MDHEN and CDR2 as SYDVKM. The length of the CDR3 is 15 residues. Trimming removed 4 bases from V and 3 bases from J; junction bases left unmatched: 4. The CDR3 loop reads CASSSGTGGLYEQYF. For the CDR3, the DNA is TGTGCCAGCAGTTCTGGGACAGGGGGCCTCTACGAGCAGTACTTC.

The chain uses TRBV11-3 and TRBJ2-2; D is tentatively TRBD1 or TRBD2 (6 bases each). The V and J ends lost 5 bases and 5 bases respectively, with 15 bases between them. CDR1 is SGHNT and CDR2 is YENEEA in the germline V gene. The CDR3 spans 15 residues. The CDR3, as DNA: TGTGCCAGCAGCCCCGGAGGGCAGGGGACCGGGGAGCTGTTTTTT. Its protein is CASSPGGQGTGELFF.

This chain joins TRBV4-1 and TRBJ1-1; D not certain. The V gene lost 1 base and the J gene lost 1 base, with 7 bases spanning the gap. CDR3 length: 14 amino acids. CDR1 and CDR2 (germline): MGHRA, YSYEKL. The CDR3 loop is CASSQGQSNTEAFF. The DNA for the CDR3 is TGCGCCAGCAGCCAAGGGCAGTCGAACACTGAAGCTTTCTTT.

The chain combines TRBV30 with TRBJ2-7, with 7 nucleotides matching TRBD2. The CDR3 sequence is 16 residues long. Unmatched junction bases numbered 14, after V lost 2 bases and J lost 4 bases. Germline CDR1 is GTSNPN and CDR2 is SVGIG (reference sequence). The CDR3 bases are TGTGCCTGGAGTCCCACTCGGACTAGTATAGGGTACGAGCAGTACTTC. This encodes CAWSPTRTSIGYEQYF. Variable domain in full (rest from reference TRBV30 and TRBJ2-7): SQTIHQWPATLVQPVGSPLSLECTVEGTSNPNLYWYRQAAGRGLQLLFYSVGIGQISSEVPQNLSASRPQDRQFILSSKKLLLSDSGFYLCAWSPTRTSIGYEQYFGPGTRLTVT.

This chain links TRBV28 with TRBJ2-7, with no clear D. Germline V gives CDR1 MDHEN, CDR2 SYDVKM. The CDR3 is made up of 11 amino acids. The V end lost 5 bases, the J end lost 4 bases, and 6 bases lay between the germline ends. The CDR3, as DNA: TGTGCCAGCAGTGAAAGATACGAGCAGTACTTC. This gives the protein CASSERYEQYF.

This sequence joins TRBV19 and TRBJ2-1, with D possibly TRBD1 on 5 matching bases. The CDR3 sequence is 15 residues long. V was clipped by 1 base and J by 15 bases, with 22 bases between them. CDR1 LNHDA and CDR2 SQIVND come from the germline V gene (reference sequence). The DNA of the CDR3 is TGTGCCAGTAGTATAGCCCCGGCAGGGATGTTGCAACGGTTCTTC. Translation: CASSIAPAGMLQRFF.

The V call is TRBV18, the J call TRBJ2-7; perhaps TRBD1 as D (6 bases). Germline assignment: CDR1 KGHSH and CDR2 LQKENI. V was clipped by 6 bases and J by 0 bases, with 15 bases between them. The CDR3 consists of 15 residues. In nucleotides, the CDR3 is TGTGCCAGCTCCCGAAGGGACATCGGCTCCTACGAGCAGTACTTC. This sequence encodes CASSRRDIGSYEQYF.

The chain recombines TRBV7-9 with TRBJ1-2; 7 bases match TRBD1. V lost 5 bases, J lost 7 bases, and 10 bases stayed unmatched. Germline CDR1 is SEHNR and CDR2 is FQNEAQ (reference sequence). This CDR3 has 14 amino acids. The CDR3: CASSPTGFTAGYTF. The DNA for the CDR3 is TGTGCCAGCAGCCCGACAGGGTTTACAGCTGGCTACACCTTC.

The chain uses TRBV4-3 and TRBJ2-1; 9 bases match TRBD1. This CDR3 is built from 14 residues. Germline V CDR1 and CDR2: LGHNA, YSLEER. Germline trimming cut 2 bases from V and 9 bases from J; bases unmatched to any gene: 5. The CDR3 loop is CASSQRTGALEQFF. Written as DNA, the CDR3 is TGCGCCAGCAGCCAACGGACAGGGGCCCTTGAGCAGTTCTTC.

This clone was seen once. This rearrangement joins TRBV18 to TRBJ2-7; D call uncertain. The CDR3 is 14 amino acids. The V end was cut by 3 bases, the J end by 4 bases, with 13 bases between. Per germline, CDR1 KGHSH and CDR2 LQKENI. The CDR3 sequence: CASSPKDPPYEQYF. CDR3 in DNA: TGTGCCAGCTCACCGAAAGACCCCCCATACGAGCAGTACTTC.

Only one count was recorded for this clone. Other DNA sequences within the sample encode an identical CDR3. The CDR3 loop reads CASSEQGPTPEAFF. CDR3 nucleotides: TGTGCCAGCAGTGAGCAGGGTCCTACGCCCGAAGCTTTCTTT. This sequence joins TRBV2 and TRBJ1-1; tentatively, D is TRBD1 (5 bases). Germline CDR1 reads SNHLY; CDR2 reads FYNNEI. The length of the CDR3 is 14 residues. V shed 3 bases and J shed 8 bases, with 16 bases lying between them.

The rearrangement uses TRBV19 and TRBJ2-1; D is perhaps TRBD1 (6 bases). Trimming pared 4 bases from V and 6 bases from J, leaving 22 bases between. This CDR3 region has 17 residues. The germline CDR1 and CDR2 sequences are LNHDA and SQIVND (reference sequence). This CDR3 is CASSTLQGRKSINEQFF. In nucleotides, the CDR3 is TGTGCCAGTAGTACCCTCCAGGGGAGAAAATCCATCAATGAGCAGTTCTTC. The entire variable domain, with the rest obtained from reference TRBV19 and TRBJ2-1, is as follows: DGGITQSPKYLFRKEGQNVTLSCEQNLNHDAMYWYRQDPGQGLRLIYYSQIVNDFQKGDIAEGYSVSREKKESFPLTVTSAQKNPTAFYLCASSTLQGRKSINEQFFGPGTRLTVL.

V is TRBV28 and J is TRBJ2-7; D may be TRBD1 (5 bases). The CDR3 has 12 residues. Trimming shortened V by 6 bases and J by 5 bases, and 11 bases separated the two germline ends. The germline gives CDR1 MDHEN, CDR2 SYDVKM. In nucleotides, the CDR3 is TGTGCCAGCAGAAGGGGTGGAAACGAGCAGTACTTC. This gives the protein CASRRGGNEQYF.

The chain carries TRBV19 and TRBJ1-1, with D hard to call. The CDR3 spans 14 residues. Looked up from germline, CDR1 is LNHDA and CDR2 is SQIVND (reference sequence). The germline V and J ends were trimmed by 1 base and 4 bases, with 10 bases remaining between them. Here the CDR3 DNA reads TGTGCCAGTAGTATAGCTGGTCTATTCACTGAAGCTTTCTTT. Residues: CASSIAGLFTEAFF. The variable domain in full, with the rest retrieved from reference TRBV19 and TRBJ1-1, is DGGITQSPKYLFRKEGQNVTLSCEQNLNHDAMYWYRQDPGQGLRLIYYSQIVNDFQKGDIAEGYSVSREKKESFPLTVTSAQKNPTAFYLCASSIAGLFTEAFFGQGTRLTVV.

The chain has TRBV27 and TRBJ2-7; 10 bases agree with TRBD1. The CDR3 runs 15 residues. The germline V gene encodes CDR1 MNHEY and CDR2 SMNVEV (reference sequence). The junction had 8 bases not matched to a gene; V was cut back by 4 bases and J by 5 bases. The CDR3 reads CASSWATGGFNEQYF. CDR3 nucleotide sequence: TGTGCCAGCAGTTGGGCGACAGGGGGCTTCAACGAGCAGTACTTC.